This is a list of T cell receptor beta chains from one sample in a study of blood T cell repertoires in COVID-19. Assay: immunoSEQ multiplex PCR; the TCRdb copy retains only in-frame clones and omits some. The sample has roughly 250,000 clones; approximately 85% are singletons. Sequences were obtained from PBMCs or T cells enriched from blood (not recorded which). The receptors were gathered from a woman in her twenties or thirties who had recovered from COVID-19. The CDR3 runs from the conserved cysteine through the conserved F or W. D genes are given only for firm matches. The size entry is marked missing in some rows and otherwise reads once, few, many or a size class.

J | V | D | size | DNA | CDR3
TRBJ1-2 | TRBV27 | NA | NA | TGTGCCAGCAGTACCTCCCGGACAGCAACCTATGGCTACACCTTC | CASSTSRTATYGYTF
TRBJ2-7 | TRBV27 | NA | NA | TGTGCCAGCAGTTCCTTCTACGAGCAGTACTTC | CASSSFYEQYF
TRBJ1-1 | TRBV25-1 | NA | NA | TGTGCCAGCAGTGCTTATTATCCGGTTGAAGCTTTCTTT | CASSAYYPVEAFF
TRBJ2-5 | TRBV6-1 | TRBD2 | NA | TGTGCCAGCAGTGTTATGGCGGGGGGAGCCCAAGAGACCCAGTACTTC | CASSVMAGGAQETQYF
TRBJ2-2 | TRBV5-1 | TRBD1 | NA | TGCGCCAGCCGGACCCCCAGGCAGGGGGATACCGGGGAGCTGTTTTTT | CASRTPRQGDTGELFF
TRBJ1-1 | TRBV27 | NA | NA | TGTGCCAGCAGTCTGGAGAGGAACACTGAAGCTTTCTTT | CASSLERNTEAFF
TRBJ2-1 | TRBV6-4 | NA | NA | TGTGCCAGCAGTGTGGGGGGCGGGAGTAATGAGCAGTTCTTC | CASSVGGGSNEQFF
TRBJ2-3 | TRBV2 | NA | NA | TGTGCCAGCAGTGCCGACAGAAACACAGATACGCAGTATTTT | CASSADRNTDTQYF
TRBJ2-3 | TRBV14 | NA | once | TGTGCCAGCAGTCACAGGGAAGGGAGCACAGATACGCAGTATTTT | CASSHREGSTDTQYF
TRBJ2-1 | TRBV12-3/TRBV12-4 | NA | once | TGTGCCAGCGGCTTCAACTACAATGAGCAGTTCTTC | CASGFNYNEQFF
TRBJ2-2 | TRBV19 | NA | NA | TGTGCCAGTAGTTCGGACACTAACACCGGGGAGCTGTTTTTT | CASSSDTNTGELFF
TRBJ1-2 | TRBV10-3 | TRBD1 | NA | TGTGCCGTCCTCCGGGACAGGGCGGGTGGCTACACCTTC | CAVLRDRAGGYTF
TRBJ2-3 | TRBV15 | NA | few | TGTGCCACCAGCGAACAGGGAGAGGGGACAGATACGCAGTATTTT | CATSEQGEGTDTQYF
TRBJ2-7 | TRBV6-6 | TRBD1 | few | TGTGCCAGCAGTTGGGACAGGAACGAGCAGTACTTC | CASSWDRNEQYF
TRBJ1-3 | TRBV19 | NA | NA | TGTGCCAGTAGTATAGTGCTCGACAGCTTCTCTGGAAACACCATATATTTT | CASSIVLDSFSGNTIYF
TRBJ1-4 | TRBV7-9 | NA | NA | TGTGCCAGCAGCTTAGAGACGCCCGGGGAAAAACTGTTTTTT | CASSLETPGEKLFF
TRBJ1-5 | TRBV7-8 | TRBD1 | NA | TGTGCCAGCAGCTTAGTATTAGAGATTGGACAGGGGGCTAGCAATCAGCCCCAGCATTTT | CASSLVLEIGQGASNQPQHF
TRBJ1-5 | TRBV7-8 | NA | NA | TGTGCCAGCAGCTTGGGGAGGAGCAATCAGCCCCAGCATTTT | CASSLGRSNQPQHF
TRBJ2-7 | TRBV27 | NA | NA | TGTGCCAGCAGCCTAATGGGTGGTCGGAGTGGGGAGCAGTACTTC | CASSLMGGRSGEQYF
TRBJ2-1 | TRBV3-1/TRBV3-2 | TRBD2 | NA | TGTGCCAGCAGCCAAGAAGGCACGGGAGGGAAGAATAAGCAGTTCTTC | CASSQEGTGGKNKQFF
TRBJ2-7 | TRBV28 | TRBD1 | NA | TGTGCCAGCAGAACGACAGGGTTAAATTACTACGAGCAGTACTTC | CASRTTGLNYYEQYF
TRBJ1-4 | TRBV5-5 | TRBD1 | NA | TGTGCCAGCAGCTTGGAGGGACAGGGTGGTCAAAAACTGTTTTTT | CASSLEGQGGQKLFF
TRBJ1-5 | TRBV19 | NA | once | TGTGCCAGTAGTGCAACTACGAACAATCAGCCCCAGCATTTT | CASSATTNNQPQHF
TRBJ2-3 | TRBV7-3 | TRBD2 | NA | TGTGCCAGCAGCTTCATAGCGGGAGGGGCAGATACGCAGTATTTT | CASSFIAGGADTQYF
TRBJ2-2 | TRBV11-2 | TRBD2 | NA | TGTGCCAGCAGCTTCGATGCGGGACTAGAATACGGGGAGCTGTTTTTT | CASSFDAGLEYGELFF
TRBJ2-1 | TRBV28 | TRBD2 | NA | TGTGCCAGTATCCGGGGGGGCAGGGGCAACAATGAGCAGTTCTTC | CASIRGGRGNNEQFF
TRBJ1-5 | TRBV28 | NA | NA | TGTGCCAGCAAGCGGGGGGGTAATCAGCCCCAGCATTTT | CASKRGGNQPQHF
TRBJ2-7 | TRBV6-5 | TRBD1 | NA | TGTGCCAGCAGTTACAGAGACAGGGACTACGAGCAGTACTTC | CASSYRDRDYEQYF
TRBJ2-7 | TRBV15 | TRBD1 | NA | TGTGCCACCAGCAGAGATACGAGTGGGACAGTCCTCTCCTACGAGCAGTACTTC | CATSRDTSGTVLSYEQYF
TRBJ2-1 | TRBV7-8 | TRBD1 | NA | TGTGCCAGCAGACCCCGACAGGGACCCAATGAGCAGTTCTTC | CASRPRQGPNEQFF
TRBJ2-5 | TRBV11-3 | TRBD2 | NA | TGTGCCAGCAGTTCGGGACTAGCGAAAGAGACCCAGTACTTC | CASSSGLAKETQYF
TRBJ2-7 | TRBV6-2/TRBV6-3 | NA | NA | TGTGCCAGCAGTTACTCGACAATGCGAAGCTACGAGCAGTACTTC | CASSYSTMRSYEQYF
TRBJ2-2 | TRBV19 | TRBD1 | NA | TGTGCCAGTAGGACGACACCGGGACAGACCACCGGGGAGCTGTTTTTT | CASRTTPGQTTGELFF
TRBJ2-7 | TRBV18 | TRBD1 | NA | TGTGCCAGCTCACCCGGGACAGGGGAGTACTTC | CASSPGTGEYF
TRBJ2-7 | TRBV3-1/TRBV3-2 | NA | NA | TGTGCCAGCAGCCAAGAGCGCTTGGCTAGTCCCTACGAGCAGTACTTC | CASSQERLASPYEQYF
TRBJ1-6 | TRBV19 | TRBD1 | NA | TGTGCCAGTAGTCCGTGGACAGGGGAAAATTCACCCCTCCACTTT | CASSPWTGENSPLHF
TRBJ1-1 | TRBV28 | NA | NA | TGTGCCAGCAGGGTAGGGGACACTGAAGCTTTCTTT | CASRVGDTEAFF
TRBJ1-6 | TRBV3-1/TRBV3-2 | TRBD1 | NA | TGTGCCAGCAGCCAAGATAAGAGACAGGGGAATTCACCCCTCCACTTT | CASSQDKRQGNSPLHF
TRBJ1-6 | TRBV19 | NA | NA | TGTGCCAGTAGTATAGTCCGGAGTGATTCACCCCTCCACTTT | CASSIVRSDSPLHF
TRBJ1-5 | TRBV11-2 | TRBD1 | NA | TGTGCCAGCAGCCACGGGACAGGGGGCCGGTATAGCAATCAGCCCCAGCATTTT | CASSHGTGGRYSNQPQHF
TRBJ2-7 | TRBV5-1 | TRBD1 | NA | TGCGCCAGCAGCTTGGTAACAGGGGGTAACTACGAGCAGTACTTC | CASSLVTGGNYEQYF
TRBJ2-7 | TRBV5-1 | TRBD1 | NA | TGCGCCAGCAGCTTGGCGCTAGGGACAGGGACCTACGAGCAGTACTTC | CASSLALGTGTYEQYF
TRBJ1-5 | TRBV2 | NA | NA | TGTGCCAGCAGTGTCCGGGGATATAGCAATCAGCCCCAGCATTTT | CASSVRGYSNQPQHF
TRBJ2-4 | TRBV27 | TRBD2 | NA | TGTGCCAGCAGTCCCACCCCACGGACTAGCGGGAGAGGTTTTAACATTCAGTACTTC | CASSPTPRTSGRGFNIQYF
TRBJ1-5 | TRBV25-1 | NA | NA | TGTGCCAGCAGTGCAGGACAATTTAGCAATCAGCCCCAGCATTTT | CASSAGQFSNQPQHF
TRBJ2-5 | TRBV3-1/TRBV3-2 | TRBD2 | few | TGTGCCAGCAGCCTCGGGACTAGCGGGGATGAGACCCAGTACTTC | CASSLGTSGDETQYF
TRBJ1-1 | TRBV3-1/TRBV3-2 | TRBD1 | NA | TGTGCCAGCAGCATGGGACAGGGAAACACTGAAGCTTTCTTT | CASSMGQGNTEAFF
TRBJ2-1 | TRBV9 | TRBD2 | NA | TGTGCCAGCAGCGTTGGTAGCGGGAGCTCCTACAATGAGCAGTTCTTC | CASSVGSGSSYNEQFF
TRBJ1-1 | TRBV6-5 | NA | NA | TGTGCCAGCAGTCCGGACAGTGCCATTGAAGCTTTCTTT | CASSPDSAIEAFF
TRBJ1-1 | TRBV19 | TRBD1 | NA | TGTGCCAGTAGGAGGGGGCAGAGGAACACTGAAGCTTTCTTT | CASRRGQRNTEAFF
TRBJ2-7 | TRBV2 | NA | NA | TGTGCCAGTATGTCTCCGGACTCATCCTACGAGCAGTACTTC | CASMSPDSSYEQYF
TRBJ2-3 | TRBV27 | TRBD2 | NA | TGTGCCAGCAGTTCAATTGTAGCGGGGGAGTCAGATACGCAGTATTTT | CASSSIVAGESDTQYF
TRBJ2-1 | TRBV5-6 | TRBD2 | NA | TGTGCCAGCAGCCTAGGACTAGCGGGGGGGTACAATGAGCAGTTCTTC | CASSLGLAGGYNEQFF
TRBJ2-5 | TRBV5-1 | TRBD1 | NA | TGCGCCAGCAGCCGATTCTTGACAGGGATTATTAAGGACCAAGAGACCCAGTACTTC | CASSRFLTGIIKDQETQYF
TRBJ1-2 | TRBV7-2 | TRBD1 | NA | TGTGCCAGCAGCTTAATTCGGGGACAGGGGGACACCCTCTATGGCTACACCTTC | CASSLIRGQGDTLYGYTF